This T cell receptor beta chain appears in the sequencing data of a study of response to subunit inactivated influenza vaccine. Whole-study results and caveats: The study's authors posited that every seasonal influenza vaccination enlists few new T cells.

This clonotype appeared many times. Its antigen is not identified. One entry per CDR3 protein, called by TCRdb with MiXCR from the RT-PCR reads. The sample has roughly 700,000 distinct CDR3 sequences; about 14% are singletons. Sequenced material: PBMCs from blood, taken 14 to 15 days before vaccination. The TCR originated in a man aged 45-65 years who received an inactivated influenza vaccine.

The CDR3 nucleotides read TGTGCCAGTACGCCGAGAAGATACAGGGAAGCTCCTAACTATGGCTACACCTTC. Translating it yields CASTPRRYREAPNYGYTF. The chain couples TRBV5-3 to TRBJ1-2, with D tentatively TRBD1 (6 bases). TRBV5-3 carries the ORF label, with uncertain function. CDR3 length: 18 residues. The V gene lost 8 bases and the J gene lost 0 bases, with 26 bases spanning the gap.